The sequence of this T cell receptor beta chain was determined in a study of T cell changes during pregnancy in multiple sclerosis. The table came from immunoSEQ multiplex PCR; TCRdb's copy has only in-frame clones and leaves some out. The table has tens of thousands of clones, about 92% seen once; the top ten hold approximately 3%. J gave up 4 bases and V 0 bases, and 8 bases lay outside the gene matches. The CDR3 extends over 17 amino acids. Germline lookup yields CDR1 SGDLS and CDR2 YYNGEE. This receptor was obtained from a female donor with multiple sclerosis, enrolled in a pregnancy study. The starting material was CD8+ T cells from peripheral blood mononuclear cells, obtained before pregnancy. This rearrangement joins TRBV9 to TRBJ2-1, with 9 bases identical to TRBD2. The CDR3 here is CASSVDRAGGRYNEQFF. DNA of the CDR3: TGTGCCAGCAGCGTAGATCGGGCGGGGGGGCGGTACAATGAGCAGTTCTTC.